Listed below are T cell receptor beta chains from one sample, sequenced in a study of spatial heterogeneity in lung cancer. TCRdb redid the calling of the 5' RACE reads with MiXCR, one entry per CDR3 protein. The sample has about 70,000 distinct CDR3 sequences; 7.5% to 10% are singletons. This sample comprised PBMCs, obtained at follow-up. These receptors originate from a female donor with early-stage non-small cell lung cancer. CDR3s include the opening cysteine and the closing phenylalanine or tryptophan. The D gene is left open where the match is weak. The size entry is marked missing in some rows and otherwise reads once, few, many or a size class.

>TRBJ1-3|.|many|16|TRBV11-2
CASSLGRGRSGNTIYF
TGTGCCAGCAGCTTAGGGAGGGGACGCTCTGGAAACACCATATATTTT
>TRBJ2-1|.|many|12|TRBV5-4
CASSLEGPEQFF
TGTGCCAGCAGCTTGGAGGGTCCTGAGCAGTTCTTC
>TRBJ1-1|TRBD1|many|14|TRBV19
CASILTGANTEAFF
TGTGCCAGTATCCTGACAGGGGCGAACACTGAAGCTTTCTTT
>TRBJ2-7|TRBD1|few|17|TRBV13
CASSLWRGQGSSYEQYF
TGTGCCAGCAGCTTATGGAGGGGACAGGGGAGCTCCTACGAGCAGTACTTC
>TRBJ2-7|.|.|15|TRBV5-1
CASSLKGLASYEQYF
TGCGCCAGCAGCTTAAAGGGGCTCGCCTCCTACGAGCAGTACTTC
>TRBJ2-3|.|.|15|TRBV20-1
CSAGDLGRHTDTQYF
TGCAGTGCTGGAGACCTGGGGCGGCACACAGATACGCAGTATTTT
>TRBJ2-7|.|.|14|TRBV11-2
CASSFVDTGLQQYF
TGTGCCAGCAGCTTTGTGGACACCGGCCTGCAGCAGTACTTC
>TRBJ2-7|.|few|13|TRBV6-2/TRBV6-3
CASRDSYSYEQYF
TGTGCCAGCAGGGACAGTTACTCCTACGAGCAGTACTTC
>TRBJ1-3|.|many|16|TRBV7-2
CASSLALGDSGNTIYF
TGTGCCAGCAGCTTAGCGCTTGGGGACTCGGGAAACACCATATATTTT
>TRBJ2-1|.|.|16|TRBV19
CASSISVGRLYNEQFF
TGTGCCAGTAGTATATCTGTAGGGCGGCTATACAATGAGCAGTTCTTC
>TRBJ2-5|.|many|14|TRBV28
CASSPTAEQETQYF
TGTGCCAGCAGTCCGACAGCGGAACAAGAGACCCAGTACTTC
>TRBJ2-7|TRBD1|.|18|TRBV7-8
CASSHPRTGGLSSYEQYF
TGTGCCAGCAGCCACCCGAGGACAGGGGGCTTAAGCTCCTACGAGCAGTACTTC
>TRBJ1-2|.|many|13|TRBV12-3/TRBV12-4
CASTLFPNYGYTF
TGTGCCAGCACTCTATTCCCTAACTATGGCTACACCTTC
>TRBJ2-7|.|few|14|TRBV11-2
CASSLDQAAYEQYF
TGTGCCAGCAGCTTAGATCAGGCCGCCTACGAGCAGTACTTC
>TRBJ2-5|.|.|13|TRBV3-1
CASSQAGRETQYF
TGTGCCAGCAGCCAAGCCGGGAGAGAGACCCAGTACTTC